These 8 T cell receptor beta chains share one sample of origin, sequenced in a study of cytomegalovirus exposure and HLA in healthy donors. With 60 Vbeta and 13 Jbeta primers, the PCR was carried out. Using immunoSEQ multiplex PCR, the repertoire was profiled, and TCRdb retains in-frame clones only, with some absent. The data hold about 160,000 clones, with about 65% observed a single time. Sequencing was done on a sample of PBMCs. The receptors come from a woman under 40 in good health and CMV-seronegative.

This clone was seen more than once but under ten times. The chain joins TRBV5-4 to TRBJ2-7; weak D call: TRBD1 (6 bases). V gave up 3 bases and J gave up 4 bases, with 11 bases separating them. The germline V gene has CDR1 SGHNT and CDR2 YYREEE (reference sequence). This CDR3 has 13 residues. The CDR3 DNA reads TGTGCCAGCAGCTCCATCGGACAGTACGAGCAGTACTTC. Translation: CASSSIGQYEQYF.

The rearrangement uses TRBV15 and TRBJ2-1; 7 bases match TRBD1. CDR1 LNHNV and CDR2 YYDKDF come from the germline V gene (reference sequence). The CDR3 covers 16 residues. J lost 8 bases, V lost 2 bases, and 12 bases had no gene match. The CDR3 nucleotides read TGTGCCACCAGCAGACCAAGGGGGACAGAGCAGCATGAGCAGTTCTTC. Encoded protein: CATSRPRGTEQHEQFF.

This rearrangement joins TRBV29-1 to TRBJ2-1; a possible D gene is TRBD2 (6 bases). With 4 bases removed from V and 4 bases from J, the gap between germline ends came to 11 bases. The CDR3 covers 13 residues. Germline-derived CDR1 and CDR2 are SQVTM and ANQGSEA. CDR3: CSVVRAGYNEQFF. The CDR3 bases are TGCAGCGTTGTCCGGGCGGGATACAATGAGCAGTTCTTC.

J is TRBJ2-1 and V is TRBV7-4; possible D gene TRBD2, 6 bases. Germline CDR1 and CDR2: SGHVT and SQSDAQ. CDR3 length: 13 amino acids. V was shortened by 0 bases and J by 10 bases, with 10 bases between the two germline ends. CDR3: CASSLAGGGEQFF. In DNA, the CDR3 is TGTGCCAGCAGCTTAGCGGGAGGTGGCGAGCAGTTCTTC. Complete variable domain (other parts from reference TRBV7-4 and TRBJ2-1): GAGVSQSPRYKVAKRGRDVALRCDSISGHVTLYWYRQTLGQGSEVLTYSQSDAQRDKSGRPSGRFSAERPERSVSTLKIQRTEQGDSAVYLCASSLAGGGEQFFGPGTRLTVL.

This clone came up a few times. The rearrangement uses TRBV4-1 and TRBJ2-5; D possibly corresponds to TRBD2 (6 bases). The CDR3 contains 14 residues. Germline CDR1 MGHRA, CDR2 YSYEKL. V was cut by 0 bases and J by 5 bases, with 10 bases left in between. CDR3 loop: CASSQDEGLETQYF. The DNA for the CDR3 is TGCGCCAGCAGCCAAGACGAGGGACTGGAGACCCAGTACTTC.

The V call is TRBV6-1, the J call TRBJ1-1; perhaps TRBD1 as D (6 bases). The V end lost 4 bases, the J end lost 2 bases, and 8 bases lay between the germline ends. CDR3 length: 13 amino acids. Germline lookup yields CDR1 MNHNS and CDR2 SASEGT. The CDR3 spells CASSAGVNTEAFF. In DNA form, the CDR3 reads TGTGCCAGCAGTGCAGGGGTAAACACTGAAGCTTTCTTT.

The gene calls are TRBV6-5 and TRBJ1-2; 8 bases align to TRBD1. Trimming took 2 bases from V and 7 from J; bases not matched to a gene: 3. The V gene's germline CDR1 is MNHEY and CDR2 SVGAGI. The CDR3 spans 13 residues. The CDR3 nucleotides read TGTGCCAGCAGTTACACGGACAGGGTTGGCTACACCTTC. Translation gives CASSYTDRVGYTF.

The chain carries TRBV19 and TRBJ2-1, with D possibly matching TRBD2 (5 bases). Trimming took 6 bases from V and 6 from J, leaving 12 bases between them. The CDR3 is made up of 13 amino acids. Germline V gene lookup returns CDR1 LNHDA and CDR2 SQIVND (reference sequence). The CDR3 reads CASSPSGANEQFF. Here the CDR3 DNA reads TGTGCCAGTAGCCCCAGCGGAGCCAATGAGCAGTTCTTC. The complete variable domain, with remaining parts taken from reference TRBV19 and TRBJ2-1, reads DGGITQSPKYLFRKEGQNVTLSCEQNLNHDAMYWYRQDPGQGLRLIYYSQIVNDFQKGDIAEGYSVSREKKESFPLTVTSAQKNPTAFYLCASSPSGANEQFFGPGTRLTVL.